The clone carrying this TCR beta chain was counted between two and nine times. Its antigen is not known. This sample is part of a study of T cell repertoires in cytomegalovirus infection. Study results and caveats: Cumulative frequency of public TCR beta families picked out carriers of CMV plus the relevant HLA.

In TCRdb, the reads were re-called with MiXCR into one record per CDR3 protein. The sample gives some 440,000 distinct CDR3 sequences, 25% to 40% of which show up once; roughly an eighth is in the top ten. The TCR sequence derives from a human donor in good health (CMV status not recorded). Some clones in this sample may be carry-over from other donors' samples. Sequenced input: PBMCs.

The CDR3 DNA is TGTGCCAGCAGCTTGGGACAGCTCACAGATACGCAGTATTTT. It yields the protein CASSLGQLTDTQYF. This chain joins TRBV7-6 and TRBJ2-3; TRBD1 matches 7 bases. Germline trimming cut 3 bases from V and 2 bases from J; bases unmatched to any gene: 2. The CDR3 has 14 amino acids. Looked up from germline, CDR1 is SGHVS and CDR2 is FNYEAQ.